This passage covers 7 T cell receptor beta chains from one sample sequenced in a study of cytomegalovirus exposure and HLA in healthy donors. The PCR used 60 Vbeta and 13 Jbeta primers. The assay was immunoSEQ multiplex PCR, and TCRdb's table has in-frame clones only and misses some. This sample's clone table lists tens of thousands of clones. The specimen sequenced was PBMCs. These TCRs come from a woman aged 30 to 39 in good health and CMV-seropositive.

This chain uses TRBV28 with TRBJ1-3; D ambiguous. The CDR3 loop spans 11 amino acids. V was trimmed by 2 bases and J by 7 bases, leaving 3 bases between them. Germline-derived CDR1 and CDR2 are MDHEN and SYDVKM. The DNA of the CDR3 is TGTGCCAGCAGTTTAGCGAACACCATATATTTT. It encodes CASSLANTIYF. Full variable domain (remainder filled in from reference TRBV28 and TRBJ1-3): DVKVTQSSRYLVKRTGEKVFLECVQDMDHENMFWYRQDPGLGLRLIYFSYDVKMKEKGDIPEGYSVSREKKERFSLILESASTNQTSMYLCASSLANTIYFGEGSWLTVV.

The chain employs TRBV5-1 and TRBJ1-2; a possible D gene is TRBD1 (5 bases). Germline V CDR1 and CDR2: SGHRS, YFSETQ. V was pared by 3 bases and J by 7 bases, with 10 bases between. There are 12 residues in the CDR3. The CDR3 coding sequence is TGCGCCAGCAGCTCGGGGGGGGTTGGCTACACCTTC. Encoded protein: CASSSGGVGYTF.

This sequence joins TRBV4-1 and TRBJ1-2, with 9 bases aligning to TRBD1. This CDR3 comprises 16 residues. The V segment lost 0 bases and the J segment 1 base; nucleotides outside the gene matches: 3. Germline V CDR1 and CDR2: MGHRA, YSYEKL. The CDR3 spells CASSQERTGVNYGYTF. In DNA, the CDR3 is TGCGCCAGCAGCCAAGAGAGGACAGGGGTTAACTATGGCTACACCTTC.

The chain combines TRBV28 with TRBJ2-5; D possibly corresponds to TRBD2 (5 bases). The CDR3 consists of 14 residues. The germline CDR1 and CDR2 sequences are MDHEN and SYDVKM. Trimming stripped 6 bases from V and 4 bases from J, with 15 bases between. The CDR3 DNA reads TGTGCCAGCAGCCAGGTGGTAGAGGGAGAGACCCAGTACTTC. Its translation: CASSQVVEGETQYF.

Comment on this clone: The junction differs from germline at one of its ends, possibly a read error. The V gene is TRBV6-5, the J gene TRBJ1-3; possible D gene TRBD1, 6 bases. CDR3 size: 14 residues. Germline V gives CDR1 MNHEY, CDR2 SVGAGI. Here the CDR3 DNA reads TGTGCCAGCAGCCTCAGGGGCTATGGAGACACCATATATTTT. As protein: CASSLRGYGDTIYF.

The J gene is TRBJ2-5, the V gene TRBV11-2; 8 nucleotides agree with TRBD1. The CDR3 runs to 15 residues. Germline V CDR1 and CDR2: SGHAT, FQNNGV. The trim removed 4 bases at V and 5 bases at J, leaving 9 bases unmatched. This chain's CDR3 is CASSSPGQGRETQYF. CDR3 DNA: TGTGCCAGCAGCTCCCCCGGACAGGGTCGGGAGACCCAGTACTTC.

The chain recombines TRBV30 with TRBJ1-5, with D hard to call. Germline loops: CDR1 GTSNPN, CDR2 SVGIG (reference sequence). V shed 5 bases and J shed 2 bases, with 13 bases lying between them. This CDR3 is built from 14 residues. This chain's CDR3 is CAWARGSGNQPQHF. The DNA for the CDR3 is TGTGCCTGGGCGCGAGGGTCTGGCAATCAGCCCCAGCATTTT.